The 8 T cell receptor beta chains below all came from one sample that was sequenced in a study of vaccination and CD4 T cells after COVID-19. Cultured CD4+ T-cell DNA underwent Oncomine TCR Beta short-read sequencing. Via MiXCR, TCRdb re-called the PCR reads, giving one row per CDR3 protein. The sample lists about 20,000 distinct CDR3 sequences; about 50% were seen once. For these receptors, no antigen is known. The treatment was: approximately 9-day PBMC culture with coronavirus spike peptide pools or control peptides (ViraFEST assay). Sequenced input: CD4+ T cells from blood, cultured in vitro. These receptors came from a human donor who had recovered from COVID-19.

This clonotype was recorded once. The CDR3 spells CASSLVGQYYNEQFF. The CDR3 nucleotides are TGTGCCAGCAGCTTAGTGGGACAGTACTACAATGAGCAGTTCTTC. The rearrangement joins TRBV11-2 to TRBJ2-1, with 7 nucleotides matching TRBD1. Germline assignment: CDR1 SGHAT and CDR2 FQNNGV. Trimming took 1 base from V and 3 from J; bases not matched to a gene: 3. The CDR3 length is 15 residues.

This clonotype appeared a few times. The J gene is TRBJ1-1, the V gene TRBV7-9, with unresolved D. V shed 4 bases and J shed 5 bases, with 23 bases lying between them. The CDR3 extends over 17 amino acids. CDR1 and CDR2 from the germline V gene are SEHNR and FQNEAQ (reference sequence). The CDR3 DNA reads as TGTGCCAGCAGCTCCCCCGGTCTTGTAGGGAGGAGAACTGAAGCTTTCTTT. Its protein product is CASSSPGLVGRRTEAFF.

This rearrangement joins TRBV2 to TRBJ2-2; D remains unclear. The germline V gene has CDR1 SNHLY and CDR2 FYNNEI. Between the trimmed V and J ends, which lost 10 bases and 0 bases, there was a span of 12 bases. CDR3 length equals 14 residues. In DNA form, the CDR3 reads TGTGCCATAAAGACGGCAACGAACACCGGGGAGCTGTTTTTT. Translated: CAIKTATNTGELFF.

This clonotype was seen a handful of times. The chain uses TRBV7-6 and TRBJ1-1; 10 bases agree with TRBD1. V was pared by 2 bases and J by 8 bases, with 5 bases of the junction left unmatched. Germline CDR1 is SGHVS and CDR2 is FNYEAQ. CDR3 length equals 14 residues. The CDR3 nucleotides are TGTGCCAGCAGCTTAACCGGGACAGGGGTCGAAGCTTTCTTT. Encoded protein: CASSLTGTGVEAFF.

The chain links TRBV5-1 to TRBJ1-3; D may be TRBD1 (5 bases). Between the trimmed V and J ends, which lost 4 bases and 3 bases, there was a span of 14 bases. Germline V gene sequence: CDR1 SGHRS, CDR2 YFSETQ. There are 15 residues in the CDR3. CDR3 sequence (DNA): TGCGCCAGCAGCCCGGCGGGGGGGTATGGAAACACCATATATTTT. Protein sequence: CASSPAGGYGNTIYF.

Only one count was recorded for this clonotype. V gene TRBV7-9 combines with J gene TRBJ1-2; D gene uncertain. The V end lost 1 base, the J end lost 0 bases, and 9 bases lay between the germline ends. This CDR3 is 15 amino acids long. CDR1 SEHNR and CDR2 FQNEAQ come from the germline V gene (reference sequence). Written as DNA, the CDR3 is TGTGCCAGCAGCTTAGTGCTGGCAGCTAACTATGGCTACACCTTC. Residues: CASSLVLAANYGYTF.

The chain carries TRBV25-1 and TRBJ2-1; 7 bases line up with TRBD2. Germline-derived CDR1 and CDR2 are MGHDK and SYGVNS. The CDR3 consists of 15 residues. The junction had 6 bases not matched to a gene; V was cut back by 3 bases and J by 4 bases. The CDR3 protein is CASSDPGGTYNEQFF. CDR3 DNA sequence: TGTGCCAGCAGTGATCCGGGGGGTACATACAATGAGCAGTTCTTC.

The chain employs TRBV29-1 and TRBJ2-7, with D maybe TRBD1 (6 bases). Germline V gene sequence: CDR1 SQVTM, CDR2 ANQGSEA. Trimming took off 2 bases at V and 1 base at J, with 12 bases between the two ends. The CDR3 loop spans 14 amino acids. CDR3 region: CSVESAGASYEQYF. The CDR3 DNA is TGCAGCGTTGAAAGTGCAGGGGCATCCTACGAGCAGTACTTC.